Given below is one T cell receptor (beta chain) in context. These data are taken from a study of patients and donors after allogeneic stem cell transplantation. MiXCR, applied by TCRdb to the RT-PCR reads, yields one record per CDR3 protein. The table shows about 960,000 distinct CDR3 sequences, with more than 15% occurring only once. Germline assignment: CDR1 SGHRS and CDR2 YFSETQ. V gave up 4 bases and J gave up 10 bases; unmatched junction bases: 9. The CDR3 contains 15 residues. The chain links TRBV5-1 to TRBJ2-1; 12 positions agree with TRBD2. This TCR derives from a human donor who was either an allogeneic HSCT recipient or a stem cell or donor lymphocyte infusion donor (not recorded which). It is not recorded whose cells these are; they may come from a transplant donor. The sample taken for sequencing was blood, either unsorted or a sorted T cell fraction (not recorded which). The CDR3 DNA follows: TGCGCCAGCAGCATAAGACTAGCGGGAGTAGGGGAGCAGTTCTTC. This translates into CASSIRLAGVGEQFF.